These 30 T cell receptor beta chains came from one sample sequenced in a study of blood T cell repertoires in COVID-19. Profiled with immunoSEQ multiplex PCR; TCRdb holds only in-frame clones, not every one. The data hold under 200,000 clones, with 83% observed a single time. The sequencing sample was made of peripheral blood. These receptor sequences come from a woman older than 75 with acute or convalescent COVID-19.

V is TRBV6-2 or TRBV6-3 and J is TRBJ2-3; 7 bases agree with TRBD2. The CDR3 sequence is 15 residues long. The germline V gene has CDR1 MNHEY and CDR2 SVGEGT. The trim removed 0 bases at V and 8 bases at J, leaving 8 bases unmatched. The DNA of the CDR3 is TGTGCCAGCAGTTACTCGGACGGGAGGACGCCTACGCAGTATTTT. Its protein product is CASSYSDGRTPTQYF.

About this clone: The same CDR3 can be traced to other DNA sequences in this sample. The chain uses TRBV4-3 and TRBJ2-6, with unresolved D. V shed 0 bases and J shed 1 base, with 19 bases lying between them. Germline V gene data show CDR1 as LGHNA and CDR2 as YSLEER. This CDR3 region has 20 residues. CDR3 residues: CASSQEPVRGILSGANVLTF. DNA for the CDR3: TGCGCCAGCAGCCAAGAACCCGTTAGAGGAATACTATCTGGGGCCAACGTCCTGACTTTC.

The CDR3 loop is CSARDAHRQYF. The CDR3 DNA is TGCAGTGCTAGAGATGCGCACCGCCAGTACTTC. The rearrangement joins TRBV20-1 to TRBJ2-7; D unresolved. The CDR3 contains 11 residues. Trimming pared 0 bases from V and 10 bases from J, leaving 10 bases between. Germline V gene sequence: CDR1 DFQATT, CDR2 SNEGSKA (reference sequence).

The chain uses TRBV9 and TRBJ1-2; no reliable D call. CDR3 length equals 13 residues. V was cut by 3 bases and J by 5 bases, with 11 bases left in between. Germline V CDR1 and CDR2: SGDLS, YYNGEE. This chain's CDR3 is CASSASGGYGYTF. CDR3 DNA sequence: TGTGCCAGCAGCGCCTCAGGAGGGTATGGCTACACCTTC.

The CDR3 sequence: CASSLTGDKSEAFF. For the CDR3, the DNA is TGCGCCAGCAGCTTGACGGGGGATAAGAGCGAAGCTTTCTTT. The chain couples TRBV5-1 to TRBJ1-1; TRBD1 is a possible D gene (5 bases). CDR3 length equals 14 residues. Trimming removed 1 base at V and 8 bases at J, with 15 bases between. The germline CDR1 and CDR2 sequences are SGHRS and YFSETQ.

The rearrangement uses TRBV27 and TRBJ2-1; 8 bases match TRBD2. CDR3 size: 12 residues. The V and J ends lost 8 bases and 7 bases, in that order; junction bases with no gene match: 4. Germline lookup yields CDR1 MNHEY and CDR2 SMNVEV (reference sequence). The CDR3 sequence: CASGLAFNEQFF. CDR3 in DNA: TGTGCCAGCGGACTAGCCTTTAATGAGCAGTTCTTC.

In nucleotides, the CDR3 is TGTGCCAGCAGCTTGATACCGGGACTCGGAACGGGCTCACCCCTCCACTTT. Amino acids: CASSLIPGLGTGSPLHF. V gene TRBV9 combines with J gene TRBJ1-6, with a tentative D call TRBD1 (5 bases). This CDR3 is 17 amino acids long. From germline, CDR1 is SGDLS and CDR2 YYNGEE. V was trimmed by 4 bases and J by 10 bases, leaving 24 bases between them.

This rearrangement joins TRBV30 to TRBJ1-1; 7 nucleotides agree with TRBD1. This CDR3 comprises 17 residues. Germline assignment: CDR1 GTSNPN and CDR2 SVGIG (reference sequence). With 0 bases clipped from V and 5 bases from J, the junction kept 15 bases outside the gene matches. CDR3 amino acids: CAWSVARTGFFRTEAFF. The CDR3 DNA is TGTGCCTGGAGTGTGGCGAGGACAGGCTTTTTCAGGACTGAAGCTTTCTTT.

This sequence joins TRBV9 and TRBJ1-3; D unclear. The CDR3 length is 14 residues. CDR1 is SGDLS and CDR2 is YYNGEE in the germline V gene. V was shortened by 3 bases and J by 7 bases, with 14 bases between the two germline ends. The CDR3 loop reads CASSEGLAGNTIYF. The CDR3 DNA reads TGTGCCAGCAGCGAGGGTCTCGCGGGGAACACCATATATTTT.

The CDR3 nucleotides are TGCGCCAGCAGCCAGCACGTGGGAGGGGGCACCGGGGAGCTGTTTTTT. Amino acids: CASSQHVGGGTGELFF. The chain combines TRBV4-3 with TRBJ2-2; a possible D gene is TRBD2 (7 bases). Trimming removed 3 bases from V and 4 bases from J, with 15 bases in between. Germline assignment: CDR1 LGHNA and CDR2 YSLEER. CDR3 length: 16 residues.

This sequence joins TRBV2 and TRBJ2-7; D call uncertain. The CDR3 totals 10 residues. From germline, CDR1 is SNHLY and CDR2 FYNNEI. V was cut by 6 bases and J by 3 bases, with 3 bases left in between. CDR3 residues: CASRSYEQYF. The CDR3, as DNA: TGTGCCAGCAGGAGCTACGAGCAGTACTTC.

The table lists this clone with a count of one. The V and J genes are TRBV6-5 and TRBJ1-2; D call uncertain. V lost 7 bases and J 2 bases, leaving 14 bases between the germline ends. CDR3 length equals 14 residues. Germline assignment: CDR1 MNHEY and CDR2 SVGAGI. CDR3 nucleotide sequence: TGTGCCAGCACCAGGTTTGCTTCAAACTATGGCTACACCTTC. Its translation: CASTRFASNYGYTF.

The chain uses TRBV2 and TRBJ1-4, with 7 bases fitting TRBD1. Germline V gene lookup returns CDR1 SNHLY and CDR2 FYNNEI. J gave up 6 bases and V 7 bases, and 20 bases lay outside the gene matches. The CDR3 consists of 18 residues. CDR3 coding DNA: TGTGCCAGCATCCTCCTCCCCACGACAGGGAGCTTCCATGAAAAACTGTTTTTT. It codes for CASILLPTTGSFHEKLFF. Supplemented by reference TRBV2 and TRBJ1-4, the full variable domain reads EPEVTQTPSHQVTQMGQEVILRCVPISNHLYFYWYRQILGQKVEFLVSFYNNEISEKSEIFDDQFSVERPDGSNFTLKIRSTKLEDSAMYFCASILLPTTGSFHEKLFFGSGTQLSVL.

The chain employs TRBV10-1 and TRBJ1-5; D uncertain. Per germline, CDR1 WNHNN and CDR2 SYGVQD (reference sequence). Trimming cost V 3 bases and J 5 bases, with 14 bases left between them. The CDR3 covers 15 residues. The CDR3 DNA sequence: TGCGCCAGCAGTGATTCCGGACTACCATATCAGCCCCAGCATTTT. This encodes CASSDSGLPYQPQHF.

The chain is built from TRBV5-1 and TRBJ2-3; 11 bases are shared with TRBD2. The CDR3 sequence is 18 residues long. The V and J ends lost 4 bases and 5 bases, in that order; junction bases with no gene match: 15. CDR1 and CDR2 (germline): SGHRS, YFSETQ. In DNA form, the CDR3 reads TGCGCCAGCAGCCTTATCCCGGGTGGACTAGCGGGTAAAGATACGCAGTATTTT. Its translation is CASSLIPGGLAGKDTQYF.

The chain recombines TRBV6-4 with TRBJ2-5; 10 bases are a match to TRBD2. The V gene end was trimmed by 2 bases and the J gene end by 5 bases; junction bases not matched to a gene: 8. Germline V lookup: CDR1 MRHNA, CDR2 SNTAGT. CDR3 size: 16 residues. The CDR3 sequence is CASSDQEREGRETQYF. CDR3 sequence (DNA): TGTGCCAGCAGTGACCAAGAGCGGGAGGGCCGGGAGACCCAGTACTTC.

This clone was seen just once. This chain joins TRBV5-1 and TRBJ2-1, with 8 positions matching TRBD2. The CDR3 runs to 15 residues. V was clipped by 2 bases and J by 4 bases; unmatched bases: 5. The V gene's germline CDR1 is SGHRS and CDR2 YFSETQ. CDR3 residues: CASSFSGGLYNEQFF. DNA for the CDR3: TGCGCCAGCAGCTTCAGCGGGGGTCTATACAATGAGCAGTTCTTC.

The chain carries TRBV19 and TRBJ1-3, with 9 bases aligning to TRBD1. The CDR3 loop spans 18 amino acids. The V segment lost 6 bases and the J segment 0 bases; nucleotides outside the gene matches: 12. The germline gives CDR1 LNHDA, CDR2 SQIVND (reference sequence). The CDR3 sequence: CASSRQGDLVGSGNTIYF. The CDR3 DNA follows: TGTGCCAGTAGCCGACAGGGGGATCTTGTGGGCTCTGGAAACACCATATATTTT.

This sequence joins TRBV19 and TRBJ2-7; 9 bases map to TRBD1. The CDR3 totals 11 residues. Germline CDR1 is LNHDA and CDR2 is SQIVND (reference sequence). V was pared by 8 bases and J by 5 bases, with 1 base of the junction left unmatched. Here the CDR3 DNA reads TGTGCCAGTCGGACAGGGGACGAGCAGTACTTC. Protein: CASRTGDEQYF.

This chain joins TRBV30 and TRBJ2-7; a weak D match, TRBD1 (5 bases). The CDR3 has 13 amino acids. The germline V gene encodes CDR1 GTSNPN and CDR2 SVGIG (reference sequence). The V gene lost 0 bases and the J gene lost 6 bases, with 12 bases spanning the gap. The CDR3, as DNA: TGTGCCTGGAGTGTCGCCAGGGCAGTCGAGCAGTACTTC. Amino acid sequence: CAWSVARAVEQYF. Looking up the rest from reference TRBV30 and TRBJ2-7 gives the full variable domain: SQTIHQWPATLVQPVGSPLSLECTVEGTSNPNLYWYRQAAGRGLQLLFYSVGIGQISSEVPQNLSASRPQDRQFILSSKKLLLSDSGFYLCAWSVARAVEQYFGPGTRLTVT.

This clone is a singleton in its sample. V gene TRBV6-4 combines with J gene TRBJ1-6; TRBD1 agrees at 7 bases. The CDR3 runs 13 residues. CDR1 MRHNA and CDR2 SNTAGT come from the germline V gene. V trimming: 4 bases; J trimming: 10 bases; junction bases outside the gene matches: 4. CDR3 coding DNA: TGTGCCAGCAGTGCGGGACAGCAATCACCCCTCCACTTT. This translates into CASSAGQQSPLHF.

The chain uses TRBV7-3 and TRBJ2-3, with a possible D match to TRBD2 (6 bases). Germline-derived CDR1 and CDR2 are SGHTA and FQGTGA. This CDR3 contains 13 residues. The V gene lost 5 bases and the J gene lost 6 bases, with 12 bases spanning the gap. CDR3 sequence (DNA): TGTGCCAGCAGCCCCACGGGGAGGGATACGCAGTATTTT. Its translation is CASSPTGRDTQYF.

The rearrangement links TRBV10-2 to TRBJ2-2; no firm D call. V was cut by 3 bases and J by 3 bases, with 5 bases left in between. Germline loops: CDR1 WSHSY, CDR2 SAAADI. This CDR3 is built from 13 residues. As DNA, the CDR3 is TGCGCCAGCAGTGAACGGTACACCGGGGAGCTGTTTTTT. It encodes CASSERYTGELFF.

This chain uses TRBV7-9 with TRBJ1-3; 9 bases agree with TRBD1. This CDR3 is 17 amino acids long. The V and J ends lost 0 bases and 0 bases, in that order; junction bases with no gene match: 3. The germline V gene encodes CDR1 SEHNR and CDR2 FQNEAQ (reference sequence). CDR3 nucleotides: TGTGCCAGCAGCTTAGCAGGGACAGGGAACTCTGGAAACACCATATATTTT. Residues: CASSLAGTGNSGNTIYF.

The chain carries TRBV29-1 and TRBJ2-6, with a weak D call TRBD1 (6 bases). Per germline, CDR1 SQVTM and CDR2 ANQGSEA. Trimming removed 3 bases from V and 0 bases from J, with 9 bases in between. The CDR3 contains 15 residues. In nucleotides, the CDR3 is TGCAGCGTTGACAGGGGTTCCTCTGGGGCCAACGTCCTGACTTTC. This gives the protein CSVDRGSSGANVLTF. The entire variable domain, with the rest obtained from reference TRBV29-1 and TRBJ2-6, is as follows: SAVISQKPSRDICQRGTSLTIQCQVDSQVTMMFWYRQQPGQSLTLIATANQGSEATYESGFVIDKFPISRPNLTFSTLTVSNMSPEDSSIYLCSVDRGSSGANVLTFGAGSRLTVL.

This clone was seen a single time. This rearrangement joins TRBV6-7 to TRBJ2-3; a possible D gene is TRBD2 (6 bases). TRBV6-7 has ORF status, its function being uncertain. This CDR3 has 19 residues. The V end was cut by 3 bases, the J end by 0 bases, with 22 bases between. CDR3 sequence reads: CASSYIPGTAGKSTDTQYF. For the CDR3, the DNA is TGTGCCAGCAGTTATATTCCTGGCACGGCGGGGAAAAGCACAGATACGCAGTATTTT.

V and J are TRBV6-1 and TRBJ2-7, with D perhaps TRBD1 (6 bases). CDR3 length equals 15 residues. Germline loops: CDR1 MNHNS, CDR2 SASEGT. The ends were cut back, 1 base at V and 4 bases at J, with 14 bases in the middle. The CDR3 nucleotides read TGTGCCAGCAGTGAAGGTAGCGCCAGGGGATACGAGCAGTACTTC. It is translated as CASSEGSARGYEQYF.

The rearrangement joins TRBV27 to TRBJ1-4; D is undetermined. V was trimmed by 2 bases and J by 4 bases, leaving 14 bases between them. Germline V CDR1 and CDR2: MNHEY, SMNVEV (reference sequence). This CDR3 is built from 16 residues. Here the CDR3 reads CASSLKAPGGNEKLFF. CDR3 in DNA: TGTGCCAGCAGTTTAAAGGCCCCTGGAGGTAATGAAAAACTGTTTTTT.

The V call is TRBV28, the J call TRBJ1-3, with D possibly matching TRBD1 (5 bases). The CDR3 loop spans 13 amino acids. CDR1 is MDHEN, CDR2 SYDVKM, per germline. Trimming left V 4 bases short and J 8 bases short, with 12 bases between. The CDR3 region is CASSSPDRHTIYF. For the CDR3, the DNA is TGTGCCAGCAGTTCCCCTGACAGACACACCATATATTTT. The whole variable domain, filled in from reference TRBV28 and TRBJ1-3, reads DVKVTQSSRYLVKRTGEKVFLECVQDMDHENMFWYRQDPGLGLRLIYFSYDVKMKEKGDIPEGYSVSREKKERFSLILESASTNQTSMYLCASSSPDRHTIYFGEGSWLTVV.

The chain uses TRBV4-3 and TRBJ2-2, with 11 bases that match TRBD1. The CDR3 has 19 amino acids. V lost 0 bases, J lost 6 bases, and 12 bases stayed unmatched. Germline CDR1 LGHNA, CDR2 YSLEER. CDR3 coding DNA: TGCGCCAGCAGCCAAGATCCCGCCGGGACAGGGGGTTTGTCCGGGGAGCTGTTTTTT. Amino acid sequence: CASSQDPAGTGGLSGELFF.